This section outlines one T cell receptor (beta chain) sequence together with its context. There are many counts of this clonotype. Which antigen it targets is not known. No clone much larger than this one lies a single base away; base qualities are absent. To prepare the library, RACE was applied. This sample was sequenced with a NextSeq 500. During library preparation, unique molecular identifiers were attached to individual cDNA molecules so that TCRs could be counted quantitatively and reproducibly. From each blood RNA sample, both TCR alpha and TCR beta chains were sequenced. From the authors' description of their analysis: The median number of TCRs per sample was 95,638, ranging from roughly 23,224 to 690,600. V, J and CDR3 annotation of the TCR reads was carried out using the Decombinator software suite. To make PS versus PT1 abundance plots, every sample was subsampled to the same number of TCRs (28,000). Expanded TCRs were defined as absent before sensitization and observed at least eight times at the 2-week time point. The raw public reads went through TCRdb reprocessing: fastp at Q25, MiXCR clone calling, in-frame beta chains kept. Every entry covers one CDR3 protein and lists the most common genes and DNA from its rows. These V and J calls derive from TCRdb rather than the authors' analysis. This sample holds approximately 100,000 distinct CDR3 sequences; roughly a tenth were observed only once. The biggest ten clones account for 2.5% to 3.5% of the sample.

The data were obtained in a study of human T cells and chemical hapten exposure (dated by TCRdb to the early 2020s). Broadly, across the study: For sensitization, 2% DPC in acetone was applied to an approximately 2 cm by approximately 2 cm area of upper inner arm skin. Libraries were pooled for sequencing, and per-sample TCR yields varied mainly because of small differences in library volumes within the pool. Patient blood was sampled pre-sensitization (week 0) and at 2, 6 and about 24 weeks after DPC sensitization. The study tracked peripheral blood TCR repertoire changes in vivo during primary and secondary sensitization to the hapten diphenylcyclopropenone (DPC) in alopecia patients. The patient cohort, mostly female, included alopecia areata with under or over 50% scalp involvement, alopecia totalis and alopecia universalis. Under 30 alopecia patients gave blood for TCR sequencing at one to four time points (pre-sensitization, 2, 6 and 24 weeks). Throughout the study period of around 25 weeks, patients also received therapeutic DPC doses to the scalp every week. Patch testing was performed on the upper back with Finn chambers containing 0.01% DPC, and the patch tests were scored after 6 days according to International Contact Dermatitis Research Group standards.

Relative to germline, V is 0 bases shorter and J is 6 bases shorter, with 12 bases between their ends. Taken from cysteine to phenylalanine, the CDR3 has 15 residues. Just CDR3 DNA is preserved here, 45 bases in frame from base 1. The germline V gene encodes CDR1 MNHEY and CDR2 SVGEGT. The sample's time point, from its label and the paper: patch test 2, 6 weeks after DPC sensitization. The sample's treatment or condition label is to be understood as: therapeutic diphenylcyclopropenone sensitization with weekly scalp DPC. Blood at each patch-test visit was drawn before the patch test was applied. Eligible patients were aged 18 to 70, diagnosed with alopecia, deemed suitable for DPC therapy, and excluded if pregnant. Total RNA was isolated from unfractionated whole blood collected in Tempus Blood RNA tubes. Paper-wide results and their limitations: Significantly more large CDR3 similarity clusters were formed by expanded TCRs than by pre-sensitization or healthy control sets, consistent with antigen-driven responses. No change with DPC sensitization was found in the number of TCRs above 1 in 1000 frequency, and no evidence of global repertoire structure alterations was found. Patch test score correlated positively with the number of PT1 expanded TCRs, reaching significance at thresholds 8, 16 and 32 but not at 4. After repeated subsampling, the strength of the expansion versus patch-test correlation and the threshold at which it became significant changed. All patients had alopecia, a presumed autoimmune disease, so their immune response might differ from that of healthy individuals.

This TCR was sampled from a woman aged 35 to 49 with alopecia areata. Some clones in this sample may be carry-over from other donors' samples. The chain is encoded by TRBV6-2 or TRBV6-3 joined to TRBJ2-1; the D gene is perhaps TRBD1 or TRBD2, as each covers 5 bases. Here the sequenced sample was whole blood, taken in connection with sensitization to the hapten diphenylcyclopropenone (DPC). Here the CDR3 is given as CASSYSVFGTNEQFF. The nucleotides are TGTGCCAGCAGTTACTCGGTGTTCGGGACCAATGAGCAGTTCTTC.